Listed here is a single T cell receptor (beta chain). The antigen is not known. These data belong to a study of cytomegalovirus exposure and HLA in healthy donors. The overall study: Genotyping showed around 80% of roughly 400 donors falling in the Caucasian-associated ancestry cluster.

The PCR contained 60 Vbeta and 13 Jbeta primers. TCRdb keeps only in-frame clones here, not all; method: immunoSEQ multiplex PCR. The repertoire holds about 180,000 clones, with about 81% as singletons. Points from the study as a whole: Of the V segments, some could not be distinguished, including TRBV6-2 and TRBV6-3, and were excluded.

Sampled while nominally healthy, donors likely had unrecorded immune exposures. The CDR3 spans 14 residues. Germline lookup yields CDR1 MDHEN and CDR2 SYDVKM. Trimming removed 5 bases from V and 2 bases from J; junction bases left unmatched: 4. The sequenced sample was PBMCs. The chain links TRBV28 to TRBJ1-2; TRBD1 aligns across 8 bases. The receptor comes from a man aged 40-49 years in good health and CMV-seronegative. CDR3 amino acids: CASSPRTGNYGYTF. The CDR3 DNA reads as TGTGCCAGCAGTCCTCGGACAGGGAACTATGGCTACACCTTC.